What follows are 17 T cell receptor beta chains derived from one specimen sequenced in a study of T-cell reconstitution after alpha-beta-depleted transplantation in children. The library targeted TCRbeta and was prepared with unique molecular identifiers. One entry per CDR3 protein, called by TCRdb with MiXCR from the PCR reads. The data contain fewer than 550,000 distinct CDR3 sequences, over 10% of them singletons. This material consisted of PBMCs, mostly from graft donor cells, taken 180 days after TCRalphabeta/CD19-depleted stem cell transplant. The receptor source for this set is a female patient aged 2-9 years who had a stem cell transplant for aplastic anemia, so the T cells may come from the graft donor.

The CDR3 DNA follows: TGTGCCGGCTCTGGGGGGAAGAGCACAGATACGCAGTATTTT. This codes for CAGSGGKSTDTQYF. This chain joins TRBV28 and TRBJ2-3, with a tentative D call TRBD2 (6 bases). Germline CDR1 reads MDHEN; CDR2 reads SYDVKM. V shed 11 bases and J shed 0 bases, with 15 bases lying between them. The CDR3 has 14 amino acids.

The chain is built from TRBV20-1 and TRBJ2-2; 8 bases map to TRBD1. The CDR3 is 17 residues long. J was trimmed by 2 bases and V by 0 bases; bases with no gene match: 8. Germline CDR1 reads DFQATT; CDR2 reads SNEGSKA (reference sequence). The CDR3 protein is CSARDQGASSNTGELFF. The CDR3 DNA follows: TGCAGTGCTAGAGATCAGGGGGCTAGCAGTAACACCGGGGAGCTGTTTTTT.

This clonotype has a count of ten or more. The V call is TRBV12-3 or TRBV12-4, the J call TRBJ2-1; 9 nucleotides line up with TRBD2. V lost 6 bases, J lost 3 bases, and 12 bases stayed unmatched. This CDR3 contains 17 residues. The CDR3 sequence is CASSLGGLARIYNEQFF. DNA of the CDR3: TGTGCCAGCAGCCTGGGCGGACTAGCGAGAATCTACAATGAGCAGTTCTTC.

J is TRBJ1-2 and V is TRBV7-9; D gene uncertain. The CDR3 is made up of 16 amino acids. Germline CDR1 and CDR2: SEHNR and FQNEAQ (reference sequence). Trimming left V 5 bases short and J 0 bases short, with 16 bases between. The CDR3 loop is CASSGVGRKANYGYTF. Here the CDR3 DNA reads TGTGCCAGCAGCGGGGTAGGACGGAAAGCTAACTATGGCTACACCTTC.

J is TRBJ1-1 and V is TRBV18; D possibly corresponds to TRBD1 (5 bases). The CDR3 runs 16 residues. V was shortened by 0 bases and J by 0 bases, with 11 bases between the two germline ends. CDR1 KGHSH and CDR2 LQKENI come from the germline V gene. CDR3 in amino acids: CASSPPGGTLNTEAFF. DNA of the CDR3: TGTGCCAGCTCACCACCGGGGGGGACCCTGAACACTGAAGCTTTCTTT. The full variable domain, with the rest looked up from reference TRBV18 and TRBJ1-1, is NAGVMQNPRHLVRRRGQEARLRCSPMKGHSHVYWYRQLPEEGLKFMVYLQKENIIDESGMPKERFSAEFPKEGPSILRIQQVVRGDSAAYFCASSPPGGTLNTEAFFGQGTRLTVV.

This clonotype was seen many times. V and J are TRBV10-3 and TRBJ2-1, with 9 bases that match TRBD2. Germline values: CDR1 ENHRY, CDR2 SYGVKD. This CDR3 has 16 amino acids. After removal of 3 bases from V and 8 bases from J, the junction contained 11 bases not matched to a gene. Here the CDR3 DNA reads TGTGCCATCAGTGACGGGGGCGGGAGGGCCCTCTATGAGCAGTTCTTC. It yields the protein CAISDGGGRALYEQFF.

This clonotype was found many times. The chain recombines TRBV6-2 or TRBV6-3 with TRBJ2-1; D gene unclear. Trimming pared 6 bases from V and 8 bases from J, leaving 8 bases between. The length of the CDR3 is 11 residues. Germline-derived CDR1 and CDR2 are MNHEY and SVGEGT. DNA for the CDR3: TGTGCCAGCAGAACGTTGGATGAGCAGTTCTTC. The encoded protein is CASRTLDEQFF.

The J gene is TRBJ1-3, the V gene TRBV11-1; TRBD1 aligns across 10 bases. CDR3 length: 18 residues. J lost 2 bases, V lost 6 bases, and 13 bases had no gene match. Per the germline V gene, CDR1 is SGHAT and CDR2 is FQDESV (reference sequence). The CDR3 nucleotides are TGTGCCAGCAGTTACCGGGACAGGGGATTTTTCCCTGGAAACACCATATATTTT. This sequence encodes CASSYRDRGFFPGNTIYF.

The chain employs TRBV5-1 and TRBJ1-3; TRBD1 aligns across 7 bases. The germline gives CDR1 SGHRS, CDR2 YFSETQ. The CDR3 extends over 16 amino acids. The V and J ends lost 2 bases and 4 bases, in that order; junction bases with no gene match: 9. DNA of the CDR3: TGCGCCAGCAGCTTCAAGGGCCAGGGGGACGGAAACACCATATATTTT. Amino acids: CASSFKGQGDGNTIYF.

The CDR3 is CASSQGPGEYNEQFF. In DNA form, the CDR3 reads TGCGCCAGCAGCCAAGGCCCGGGAGAATACAATGAGCAGTTCTTC. This rearrangement joins TRBV5-1 to TRBJ2-1; D might be TRBD2 (6 bases). Germline V CDR1 and CDR2: SGHRS, YFSETQ. The CDR3 has 15 amino acids. V lost 4 bases to trimming and J lost 4 bases, with 15 bases between them.

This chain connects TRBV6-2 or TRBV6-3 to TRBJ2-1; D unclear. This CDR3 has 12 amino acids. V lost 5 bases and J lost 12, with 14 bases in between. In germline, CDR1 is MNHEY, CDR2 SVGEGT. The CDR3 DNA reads TGTGCCAGCAGTCAGATACTACTTGCGCAGTTCTTC. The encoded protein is CASSQILLAQFF.

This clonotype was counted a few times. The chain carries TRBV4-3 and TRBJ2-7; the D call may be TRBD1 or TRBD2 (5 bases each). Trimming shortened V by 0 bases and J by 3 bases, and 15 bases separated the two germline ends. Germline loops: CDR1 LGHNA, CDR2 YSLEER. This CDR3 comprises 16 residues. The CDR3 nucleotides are TGCGCCAGCAGCCAAGATTTTGACGGGGCGTACTACGAGCAGTACTTC. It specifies CASSQDFDGAYYEQYF.

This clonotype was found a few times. The CDR3 DNA is TGTGCCAGCAGCTTAGGGACCAGGCAGGGAGAGCAGTACTTC. Residues: CASSLGTRQGEQYF. J is TRBJ2-7 and V is TRBV7-7; TRBD1 might be the D (5 bases). The CDR3 is made up of 14 amino acids. Germline lookup yields CDR1 SSHAT and CDR2 FNYEAQ (reference sequence). With 1 base removed from V and 7 bases from J, the gap between germline ends came to 14 bases.

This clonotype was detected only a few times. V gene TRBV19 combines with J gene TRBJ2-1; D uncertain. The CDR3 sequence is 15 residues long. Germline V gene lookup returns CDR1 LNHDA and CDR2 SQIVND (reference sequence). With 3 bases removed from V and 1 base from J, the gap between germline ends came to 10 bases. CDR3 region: CASSMRRDSYNEQFF. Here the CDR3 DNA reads TGTGCCAGTAGTATGAGGCGTGATTCCTACAATGAGCAGTTCTTC. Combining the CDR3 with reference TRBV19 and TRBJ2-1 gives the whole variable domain DGGITQSPKYLFRKEGQNVTLSCEQNLNHDAMYWYRQDPGQGLRLIYYSQIVNDFQKGDIAEGYSVSREKKESFPLTVTSAQKNPTAFYLCASSMRRDSYNEQFFGPGTRLTVL.

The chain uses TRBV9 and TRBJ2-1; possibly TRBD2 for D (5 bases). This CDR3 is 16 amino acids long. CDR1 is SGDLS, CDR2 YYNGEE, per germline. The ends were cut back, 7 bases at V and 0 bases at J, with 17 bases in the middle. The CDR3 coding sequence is TGTGCCAGCGGCCTAGCCGTACAGAGCTCCTACAATGAGCAGTTCTTC. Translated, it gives CASGLAVQSSYNEQFF.

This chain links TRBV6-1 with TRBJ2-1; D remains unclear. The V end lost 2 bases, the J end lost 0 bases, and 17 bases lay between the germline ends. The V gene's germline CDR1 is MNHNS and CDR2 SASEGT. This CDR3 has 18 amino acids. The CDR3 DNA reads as TGTGCCAGCAGTGAACTAGTGTCATCCCCGAGCTCCTACAATGAGCAGTTCTTC. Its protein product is CASSELVSSPSSYNEQFF.

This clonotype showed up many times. CDR3 loop: CASSWSGRAVETQYF. Written as DNA, the CDR3 is TGTGCCAGCAGTTGGAGCGGGAGGGCCGTGGAGACCCAGTACTTC. The V and J genes are TRBV6-2 or TRBV6-3 and TRBJ2-5, with 10 bases aligning to TRBD2. This CDR3 comprises 15 residues. The germline CDR1 and CDR2 sequences are MNHEY and SVGEGT. V gave up 4 bases and J gave up 5 bases; unmatched junction bases: 7.